The 25 T cell receptor beta chains given below trace back to one sample, sequenced in a study of human T cells and chemical hapten exposure. Via MiXCR, TCRdb re-called the RACE reads, giving one row per CDR3 protein. This sample yields roughly 40,000 distinct CDR3 sequences, of which about 8.9% are seen a single time; approximately 15% belongs to the top ten. As for time point: patch test 2, 6 weeks after DPC sensitization. The treatment denotes: therapeutic diphenylcyclopropenone sensitization with weekly scalp DPC. This sample comprised whole blood, obtained in connection with sensitization to the hapten diphenylcyclopropenone (DPC). All receptors derive from a woman aged 40 to 50 with alopecia areata. Some clones in this sample may be carry-over from other donors' samples.

This clonotype showed up many times. The genes are TRBV9 and TRBJ2-3; no firm D call. Trimming left V 5 bases short and J 1 base short, with 11 bases between. CDR1 is SGDLS and CDR2 is YYNGEE in the germline V gene. The CDR3 contains 14 residues. Written as DNA, the CDR3 is TGTGCCAGCAGTGGGTCTGTGGGCACAGATACGCAGTATTTT. Encoded protein: CASSGSVGTDTQYF.

This clonotype was counted ten times or more. This chain links TRBV5-1 with TRBJ1-2, with 7 positions matching TRBD1. CDR1 and CDR2 (germline): SGHRS, YFSETQ. CDR3 length: 16 amino acids. The ends lost 4 bases at V and 5 bases at J; junction bases unmatched: 14. The CDR3 loop reads CASSLRGDGRNYGYTF. The CDR3 bases are TGCGCCAGCAGCCTCAGGGGGGACGGCAGGAATTATGGCTACACCTTC.

This clonotype was counted between two and nine times. Here the CDR3 DNA reads TGTGCCAGCAGCTTGCCCGGGACAGGGGCTGAAAAACTGTTTTTT. Translation gives CASSLPGTGAEKLFF. The gene calls are TRBV5-4 and TRBJ1-4; TRBD1 aligns across 10 bases. V dropped 1 base and J dropped 7; count of bases not matched to a gene: 4. This CDR3 spans 15 amino acids. Germline V CDR1 and CDR2: SGHNT, YYREEE (reference sequence).

This clonotype came up many times. CDR3 loop: CASSPGGGPSTDTQYF. The CDR3, as DNA: TGTGCCAGCAGCCCCGGCGGGGGGCCCAGCACAGATACGCAGTATTTT. The chain couples TRBV3-1 to TRBJ2-3; 8 bases agree with TRBD2. The CDR3 has 16 residues. Germline trimming cut 4 bases from V and 0 bases from J; bases unmatched to any gene: 6. Germline V gene lookup returns CDR1 LGHDT and CDR2 YNNKEL (reference sequence).

This clonotype occurred many times. The rearrangement links TRBV20-1 to TRBJ2-1; the match to TRBD1 covers 9 bases. Trimming removed 7 bases from V and 5 bases from J; junction bases left unmatched: 6. CDR1 and CDR2 (germline): DFQATT, SNEGSKA (reference sequence). The CDR3 contains 13 residues. The chain's CDR3 is CSEGTGNHNEQFF. In DNA, the CDR3 is TGCAGTGAGGGGACAGGGAATCACAATGAGCAGTTCTTC.

This clonotype was counted ten times or more. The chain has TRBV6-4 and TRBJ2-2; maybe TRBD2 (5 bases). The CDR3 contains 14 residues. Germline V lookup: CDR1 MRHNA, CDR2 SNTAGT. Trimming removed 3 bases at V and 4 bases at J, with 9 bases between. This chain's CDR3 is CASSERASTGELFF. The CDR3 DNA reads TGTGCCAGCAGTGAGAGGGCTTCCACCGGGGAGCTGTTTTTT.

CDR3: CASNRQGLIYEQYF. Here the CDR3 DNA reads TGTGCCAGCAATCGACAGGGACTAATCTACGAGCAGTACTTC. The chain is built from TRBV2 and TRBJ2-7; D is tentatively TRBD1 or TRBD2 (7 bases each). CDR3 size: 14 residues. The V end lost 7 bases, the J end lost 3 bases, and 16 bases lay between the germline ends. Germline CDR1 is SNHLY and CDR2 is FYNNEI. Supplemented by reference TRBV2 and TRBJ2-7, the full variable domain reads EPEVTQTPSHQVTQMGQEVILRCVPISNHLYFYWYRQILGQKVEFLVSFYNNEISEKSEIFDDQFSVERPDGSNFTLKIRSTKLEDSAMYFCASNRQGLIYEQYFGPGTRLTVT.

This clonotype was counted ten times or more. The chain carries TRBV20-1 and TRBJ2-7; 7 bases agree with TRBD1. In germline, CDR1 is DFQATT, CDR2 SNEGSKA (reference sequence). V lost 1 base, J lost 4 bases, and 4 bases stayed unmatched. CDR3 length: 13 amino acids. The CDR3 loop is CSARGDREYEQYF. In DNA, the CDR3 is TGCAGTGCTAGAGGGGACAGAGAGTACGAGCAGTACTTC.

The rearrangement joins TRBV5-1 to TRBJ2-6; no clear D gene. Between the trimmed V and J ends, which lost 3 bases and 0 bases, there was a span of 7 bases. Looked up from germline, CDR1 is SGHRS and CDR2 is YFSETQ. The CDR3 extends over 15 amino acids. The CDR3 DNA reads TGCGCCAGCAGCTCCTGGTCCTCTGGGGCCAACGTCCTGACTTTC. The encoded protein is CASSSWSSGANVLTF.

The sample holds many counts of this clonotype. The rearrangement joins TRBV3-1 to TRBJ1-4; D is unresolved. Trimming took off 1 base at V and 7 bases at J, with 16 bases between the two ends. Per the germline V gene, CDR1 is LGHDT and CDR2 is YNNKEL (reference sequence). The CDR3 extends over 16 amino acids. CDR3 DNA: TGTGCCAGCAGCCAAGCGGCGTTCTACATGACTGAAAAACTGTTTTTT. As protein: CASSQAAFYMTEKLFF. Variable domain in full (rest from reference TRBV3-1 and TRBJ1-4): DTAVSQTPKYLVTQMGNDKSIKCEQNLGHDTMYWYKQDSKKFLKIMFSYNNKELIINETVPNRFSPKSPDKAHLNLHINSLELGDSAVYFCASSQAAFYMTEKLFFGSGTQLSVL.

V usage is TRBV9 and J usage is TRBJ2-3; D ambiguous. The V gene's germline CDR1 is SGDLS and CDR2 YYNGEE. CDR3 length: 16 amino acids. The V end lost 4 bases, the J end lost 0 bases, and 15 bases lay between the germline ends. CDR3 DNA: TGTGCCAGCAGCAGGGTTCAATTATCTAGCACAGATACGCAGTATTTT. Protein sequence: CASSRVQLSSTDTQYF.

This clonotype was counted many times. This chain joins TRBV6-2 or TRBV6-3 and TRBJ1-1; D uncertain. Per germline, CDR1 MNHEY and CDR2 SVGEGT. The CDR3 length is 14 residues. V gave up 2 bases and J gave up 3 bases, with 10 bases separating them. The CDR3 protein is CASSYHQSDTEAFF. The CDR3 region has the DNA TGTGCCAGCAGTTACCACCAGTCGGACACTGAAGCTTTCTTT.

This clonotype was seen at least ten times. The chain combines TRBV28 with TRBJ1-2, with a possible D match to TRBD1 (5 bases). The CDR3 has 14 amino acids. V was shortened by 6 bases and J by 1 base, with 12 bases between the two germline ends. Germline V gene data show CDR1 as MDHEN and CDR2 as SYDVKM. As DNA, the CDR3 is TGTGCCAGCAGCTTAATACAGGTTAACTATGGCTACACCTTC. This codes for CASSLIQVNYGYTF.

This clonotype showed up many times. This sequence joins TRBV20-1 and TRBJ2-3; D may be TRBD1 or TRBD2 (5 bases each). This CDR3 has 16 amino acids. The V end lost 5 bases, the J end lost 4 bases, and 22 bases lay between the germline ends. Per germline, CDR1 DFQATT and CDR2 SNEGSKA (reference sequence). The CDR3 DNA follows: TGCAGTGCTTTCTCCGCCGGGACCACCCAGGCAGATACGCAGTATTTT. It translates to CSAFSAGTTQADTQYF.

This clonotype was seen more than once but under ten times. The chain uses TRBV20-1 and TRBJ2-3; maybe TRBD2 (6 bases). The CDR3 extends over 14 amino acids. V was clipped by 4 bases and J by 4 bases, with 15 bases between them. The germline gives CDR1 DFQATT, CDR2 SNEGSKA (reference sequence). This CDR3 is CSATRGGGSDTQYF. CDR3 nucleotide sequence: TGCAGTGCTACCCGGGGAGGAGGGTCAGATACGCAGTATTTT.

This clonotype was observed many times. The CDR3 spells CASSPRKGGSYNEQFF. The CDR3 DNA is TGCGCCAGCAGCCCTCGTAAAGGGGGCTCCTACAATGAGCAGTTCTTC. V is TRBV4-1 and J is TRBJ2-1; tentative D call: TRBD1 (6 bases). The V gene's germline CDR1 is MGHRA and CDR2 YSYEKL. The CDR3 loop spans 16 amino acids. Trimming pared 4 bases from V and 0 bases from J, leaving 13 bases between.

This clonotype was detected ten times or more. The chain couples TRBV4-1 to TRBJ1-2, with unresolved D. V was clipped by 1 base and J by 9 bases, with 12 bases between them. CDR3 length equals 13 residues. CDR1 MGHRA and CDR2 YSYEKL come from the germline V gene. CDR3 bases: TGCGCCAGCAGCCAAGGGCCCTCAGTTAGCTACACCTTC. Translation: CASSQGPSVSYTF.

In this sample, this clonotype turned up many times. The rearrangement uses TRBV6-4 and TRBJ1-1; D is unclear. The CDR3 has 14 residues. Trimming took 5 bases from V and 0 from J, leaving 10 bases between them. The germline gives CDR1 MRHNA, CDR2 SNTAGT. CDR3 DNA sequence: TGTGCCAGCAGTATGGACTCCTTGAACACTGAAGCTTTCTTT. This encodes CASSMDSLNTEAFF.

This clonotype was seen repeatedly, ten times or more. V usage is TRBV5-4 and J usage is TRBJ1-6; 7 nucleotides line up with TRBD1. CDR3 size: 16 residues. Germline V lookup: CDR1 SGHNT, CDR2 YYREEE (reference sequence). Trimming cost V 4 bases and J 9 bases; bases outside gene matches: 13. Written as DNA, the CDR3 is TGTGCCAGCAGCGTCTACAAAGGGGGCGCGGGTTCACCCCTCCACTTT. This encodes CASSVYKGGAGSPLHF.

This clonotype has ten or more counts. CDR3 loop: CASSSGASEAFF. DNA for the CDR3: TGTGCCAGCAGCTCCGGGGCGAGTGAAGCTTTCTTT. The chain joins TRBV7-9 to TRBJ1-1; a possible D gene is TRBD1 (5 bases). The CDR3 runs 12 residues. V was pared by 4 bases and J by 7 bases, with 10 bases between. From germline, CDR1 is SEHNR and CDR2 FQNEAQ (reference sequence). The full variable domain, its missing parts supplied by reference TRBV7-9 and TRBJ1-1, is DTGVSQNPRHKITKRGQNVTFRCDPISEHNRLYWYRQTLGQGPEFLTYFQNEAQLEKSRLLSDRFSAERPKGSFSTLEIQRTEQGDSAMYLCASSSGASEAFFGQGTRLTVV.

V gene TRBV11-2 combines with J gene TRBJ1-1; the D is unclear. The CDR3 runs 14 residues. V lost 2 bases and J 5 bases, leaving 12 bases between the germline ends. The V gene's germline CDR1 is SGHAT and CDR2 FQNNGV. The CDR3: CASSLPAAGTEAFF. The DNA of the CDR3 is TGTGCCAGCAGCTTACCGGCGGCCGGGACTGAAGCTTTCTTT.

This clonotype was seen more than once but under ten times. The chain employs TRBV6-2 or TRBV6-3 and TRBJ2-2, with D perhaps given as TRBD1 or TRBD2 (5 bases each). Germline V gene lookup returns CDR1 MNHEY and CDR2 SVGEGT. CDR3 size: 14 residues. Trimming removed 2 bases from V and 3 bases from J, with 7 bases in between. Here the CDR3 DNA reads TGTGCCAGCAGTTACGGGACGGACACCGGGGAGCTGTTTTTT. Protein: CASSYGTDTGELFF.

The chain is built from TRBV11-1 and TRBJ1-1, with 9 nucleotides matching TRBD1. Germline V gene data show CDR1 as SGHAT and CDR2 as FQDESV (reference sequence). The CDR3 loop spans 14 amino acids. Unmatched junction bases numbered 5, after V lost 5 bases and J lost 4 bases. CDR3 residues: CASSETTGGTEAFF. The CDR3 DNA reads as TGTGCCAGCAGCGAAACGACAGGGGGCACTGAAGCTTTCTTT. Drawing the rest from reference TRBV11-1 and TRBJ1-1, the complete variable domain is EAEVAQSPRYKITEKSQAVAFWCDPISGHATLYWYRQILGQGPELLVQFQDESVVDDSQLPKDRFSAERLKGVDSTLKIQPAELGDSAMYLCASSETTGGTEAFFGQGTRLTVV.

This clonotype was observed many times. The chain combines TRBV6-2 or TRBV6-3 with TRBJ2-1, with D maybe TRBD1 (5 bases). With 5 bases removed from V and 4 bases from J, the gap between germline ends came to 9 bases. This CDR3 has 13 residues. Looked up from germline, CDR1 is MNHEY and CDR2 is SVGEGT. The CDR3 bases are TGTGCCAGCAGTCGCCAGGGTTACAATGAGCAGTTCTTC. It specifies CASSRQGYNEQFF.

This clonotype was recorded at least ten times. This chain connects TRBV20-1 to TRBJ2-7; 7 bases match TRBD2. The CDR3 sequence is 15 residues long. Germline lookup yields CDR1 DFQATT and CDR2 SNEGSKA (reference sequence). Trimming at V came to 0 bases and at J to 3 bases, leaving 8 bases not matched to a gene. Here the CDR3 reads CSARDRRGGNYEQYF. The CDR3 DNA reads as TGCAGTGCTAGAGATAGAAGGGGAGGGAACTACGAGCAGTACTTC.